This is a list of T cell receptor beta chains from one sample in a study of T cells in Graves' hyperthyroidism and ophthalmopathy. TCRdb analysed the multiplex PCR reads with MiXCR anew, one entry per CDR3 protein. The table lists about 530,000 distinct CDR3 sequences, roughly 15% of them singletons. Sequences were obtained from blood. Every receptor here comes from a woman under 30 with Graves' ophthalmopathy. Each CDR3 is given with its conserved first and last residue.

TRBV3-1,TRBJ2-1,CASSQGRLADNEQFF
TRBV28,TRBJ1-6,CASSLVGGNSPLHF
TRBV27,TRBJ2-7,CASSPGTGYYEQYF
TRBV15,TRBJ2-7,CATSRVDSSYEQYF
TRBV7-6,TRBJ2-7,CASSLEGTGSPYEQYF
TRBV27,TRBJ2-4,CASIEGGSQNIQYF
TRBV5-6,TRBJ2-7,CASSLETASPQYF
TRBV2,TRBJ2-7,CASSQDPGTSGSMTEQYF
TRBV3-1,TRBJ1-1,CASSQVRTRLTEAFF
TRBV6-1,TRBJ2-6,CASSRGLISSGANVLTF
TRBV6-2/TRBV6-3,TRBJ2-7,CATGRTSGDEQYF
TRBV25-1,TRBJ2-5,CASSEGGGEETQYF
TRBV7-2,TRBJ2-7,CASSFGSGGPQSYEQYF
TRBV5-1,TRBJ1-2,CASSLIGQGAKNGYTF
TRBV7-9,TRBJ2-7,CASSSPSQGNFYEQYF
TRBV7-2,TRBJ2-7,CASSSETSGKYEQYF
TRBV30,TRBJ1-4,CAWKPSLNEKLFF
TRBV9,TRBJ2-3,CASSANRAPKGDTQYF